This T cell receptor (beta chain) was documented in a study of blood T cell repertoires in COVID-19. The repertoire was sequenced with immunoSEQ multiplex PCR; TCRdb's copy has only in-frame clones and lacks some. The repertoire holds around 200,000 clones, with roughly nine tenths as singletons. Trimming removed 0 bases from V and 6 bases from J, with 12 bases in between. The V gene's germline CDR1 is SGHNT and CDR2 YENEEA. This CDR3 contains 15 residues. This receptor was identified in a woman in her fifties or sixties in a cohort exposed to, infected with or recovered from COVID-19 (not recorded which). What was sequenced was PBMCs or T cells enriched from blood (not recorded which). The chain is built from TRBV11-3 and TRBJ2-1, with unresolved D. CDR3 DNA: TGTGCCAGCAGCTTAGATTCTACCCGCGGCAATGAGCAGTTCTTC. Encoded protein: CASSLDSTRGNEQFF.